These T cell receptor beta chains were read from a single sample in a study of shared clonotypes between healthy human individuals. Produced via immunoSEQ multiplex PCR; TCRdb's table is partial and in-frame only. Of some 700,000 clones in the sample, about nine tenths were seen once. The sample consisted of memory CD8+ T cells from PBMCs. The source of these receptors is a young man in good health. Some clones in this sample may be carry-over from other donors' samples. The CDR3 runs from the conserved cysteine through the conserved F or W. The order of the fields is CDR3 protein, CDR3 DNA, J gene, V gene, clone size, D gene. The D gene is left open where the match is weak. Some rows mark clone size as missing; the rest say once, few, many or name a class of expanded clone.

cdr3_aa: CASRPRDRLNTEAFF
cdr3_nt: TGTGCCAGCAGGCCCCGCGACAGGCTGAACACTGAAGCTTTCTTT
j_call: TRBJ1-1
v_call: TRBV6-4
clone_size: .
d_call: .

cdr3_aa: CASSPVGAGNTIYF
cdr3_nt: TGTGCCAGCAGCCCCGTAGGGGCTGGAAACACCATATATTTT
j_call: TRBJ1-3
v_call: TRBV11-2
clone_size: .
d_call: .

cdr3_aa: CASSFGAASTDTQYF
cdr3_nt: TGCGCCAGCAGCTTCGGAGCGGCTAGCACAGATACGCAGTATTTT
j_call: TRBJ2-3
v_call: TRBV5-1
clone_size: .
d_call: .

cdr3_aa: CASSLTSGSLDTQYF
cdr3_nt: TGTGCCAGCAGCCTGACTAGCGGGAGTTTGGATACGCAGTATTTT
j_call: TRBJ2-3
v_call: TRBV5-5
clone_size: .
d_call: TRBD2

cdr3_aa: CASSLGTSGSLTDTQYF
cdr3_nt: TGTGCCAGCAGCTTGGGGACTAGCGGGAGTCTGACAGATACGCAGTATTTT
j_call: TRBJ2-3
v_call: TRBV7-6
clone_size: once
d_call: TRBD2

cdr3_aa: CASSLAPTSGRADTQYF
cdr3_nt: TGTGCCAGCAGCTTAGCCCCGACTAGCGGGAGGGCCGATACGCAGTATTTT
j_call: TRBJ2-3
v_call: TRBV13
clone_size: .
d_call: TRBD2

cdr3_aa: CASRSNPGRGNTEAFF
cdr3_nt: TGTGCCAGCAGGAGTAATCCGGGACGGGGAAACACTGAAGCTTTCTTT
j_call: TRBJ1-1
v_call: TRBV11-2
clone_size: .
d_call: .

cdr3_aa: CASSARGFSYEQYF
cdr3_nt: TGTGCCAGCAGCGCCAGGGGTTTCTCCTACGAGCAGTACTTC
j_call: TRBJ2-7
v_call: TRBV7-6
clone_size: .
d_call: .

cdr3_aa: CASSVNRGPSTDTQYF
cdr3_nt: TGTGCCAGCAGCGTGAACAGGGGACCGAGCACAGATACGCAGTATTTT
j_call: TRBJ2-3
v_call: TRBV9
clone_size: .
d_call: TRBD1

cdr3_aa: CASNLIGGSGNTIYF
cdr3_nt: TGTGCCAGCAACCTGATCGGGGGGTCTGGAAACACCATATATTTT
j_call: TRBJ1-3
v_call: TRBV7-9
clone_size: .
d_call: .

cdr3_aa: CASSPSGTSPWNEQFF
cdr3_nt: TGTGCCAGCAGCCCATCCGGGACTAGTCCTTGGAATGAGCAGTTCTTC
j_call: TRBJ2-1
v_call: TRBV13
clone_size: .
d_call: TRBD2